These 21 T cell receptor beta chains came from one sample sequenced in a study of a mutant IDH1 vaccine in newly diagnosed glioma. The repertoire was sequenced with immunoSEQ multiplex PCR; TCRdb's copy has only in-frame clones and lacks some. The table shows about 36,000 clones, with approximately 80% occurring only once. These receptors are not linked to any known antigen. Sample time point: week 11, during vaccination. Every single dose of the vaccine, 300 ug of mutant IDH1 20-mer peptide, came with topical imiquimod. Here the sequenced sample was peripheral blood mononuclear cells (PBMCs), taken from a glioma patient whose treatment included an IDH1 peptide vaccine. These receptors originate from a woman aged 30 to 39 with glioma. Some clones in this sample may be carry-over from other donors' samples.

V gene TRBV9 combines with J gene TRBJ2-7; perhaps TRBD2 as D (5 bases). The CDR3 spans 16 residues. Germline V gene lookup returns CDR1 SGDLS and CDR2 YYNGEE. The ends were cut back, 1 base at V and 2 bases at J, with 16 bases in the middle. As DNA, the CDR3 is TGTGCCAGCAGCGTATCCCCCCAGCGGAGCACCTACGAGCAGTACTTC. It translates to CASSVSPQRSTYEQYF.

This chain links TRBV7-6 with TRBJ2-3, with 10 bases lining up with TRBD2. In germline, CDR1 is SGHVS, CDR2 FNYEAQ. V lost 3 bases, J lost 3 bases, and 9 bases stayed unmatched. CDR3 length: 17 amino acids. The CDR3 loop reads CASSLTVLAGETDTQYF. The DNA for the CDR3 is TGTGCCAGCAGCTTGACGGTCCTAGCGGGAGAAACAGATACGCAGTATTTT.

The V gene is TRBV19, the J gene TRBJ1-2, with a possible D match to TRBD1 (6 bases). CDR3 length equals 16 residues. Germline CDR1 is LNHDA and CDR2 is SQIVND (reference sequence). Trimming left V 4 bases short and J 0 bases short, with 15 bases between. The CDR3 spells CASSRNRDTSNYGYTF. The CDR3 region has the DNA TGTGCCAGTAGTAGGAACCGGGACACCTCTAACTATGGCTACACCTTC.

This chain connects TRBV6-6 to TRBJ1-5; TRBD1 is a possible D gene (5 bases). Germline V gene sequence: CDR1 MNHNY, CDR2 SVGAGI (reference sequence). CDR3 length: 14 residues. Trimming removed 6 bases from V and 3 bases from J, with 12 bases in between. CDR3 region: CASSQGPFNQPQHF. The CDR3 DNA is TGTGCCAGCAGCCAGGGACCGTTCAATCAGCCCCAGCATTTT.

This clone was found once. CDR3 bases: TGTGCCTGGAGTCCCCAGGGCACAGATACGCAGTATTTT. Residues: CAWSPQGTDTQYF. The chain combines TRBV30 with TRBJ2-3; D gene ambiguous. Germline V CDR1 and CDR2: GTSNPN, SVGIG (reference sequence). The germline V and J ends were trimmed by 2 bases and 1 base, with 7 bases remaining between them. The CDR3 consists of 13 residues.

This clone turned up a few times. The CDR3 protein is CSFRQGLATEAFF. The CDR3 coding sequence is TGCAGCTTCAGACAGGGGCTGGCCACTGAAGCTTTCTTT. The chain uses TRBV29-1 and TRBJ1-1, with TRBD1 identical over 8 bases. In germline, CDR1 is SQVTM, CDR2 ANQGSEA. Trimming cost V 8 bases and J 4 bases; bases outside gene matches: 9. This CDR3 contains 13 residues.

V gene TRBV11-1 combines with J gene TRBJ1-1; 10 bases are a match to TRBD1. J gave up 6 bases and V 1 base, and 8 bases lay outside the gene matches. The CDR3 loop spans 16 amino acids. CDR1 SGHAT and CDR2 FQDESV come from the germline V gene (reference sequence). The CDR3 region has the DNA TGTGCCAGCAGCTTAGGGGCCGGGACAGGGGCCGCTGAAGCTTTCTTT. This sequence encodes CASSLGAGTGAAEAFF.

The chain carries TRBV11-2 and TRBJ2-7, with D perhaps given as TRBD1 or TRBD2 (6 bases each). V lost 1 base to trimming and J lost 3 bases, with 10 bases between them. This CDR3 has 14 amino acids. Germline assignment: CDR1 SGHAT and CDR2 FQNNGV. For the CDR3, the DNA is TGTGCCAGCAGCTTAGGGGGGGCCGTCTACGAGCAGTACTTC. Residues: CASSLGGAVYEQYF. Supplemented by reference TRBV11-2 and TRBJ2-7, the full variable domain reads EAGVAQSPRYKIIEKRQSVAFWCNPISGHATLYWYQQILGQGPKLLIQFQNNGVVDDSQLPKDRFSAERLKGVDSTLKIQPAKLEDSAVYLCASSLGGAVYEQYFGPGTRLTVT.

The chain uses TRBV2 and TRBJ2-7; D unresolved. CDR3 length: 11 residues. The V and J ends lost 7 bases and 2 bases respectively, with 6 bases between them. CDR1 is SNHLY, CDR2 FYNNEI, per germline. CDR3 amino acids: CASMETYEQYF. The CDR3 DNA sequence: TGTGCCAGCATGGAAACCTACGAGCAGTACTTC.

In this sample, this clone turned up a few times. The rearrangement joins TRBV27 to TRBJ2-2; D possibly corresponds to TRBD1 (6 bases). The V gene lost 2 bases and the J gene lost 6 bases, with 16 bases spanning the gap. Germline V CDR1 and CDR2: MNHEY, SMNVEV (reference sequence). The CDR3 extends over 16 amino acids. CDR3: CASSLMGARRPGELFF. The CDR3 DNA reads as TGTGCCAGCAGTTTAATGGGGGCAAGGCGCCCCGGGGAGCTGTTTTTT.

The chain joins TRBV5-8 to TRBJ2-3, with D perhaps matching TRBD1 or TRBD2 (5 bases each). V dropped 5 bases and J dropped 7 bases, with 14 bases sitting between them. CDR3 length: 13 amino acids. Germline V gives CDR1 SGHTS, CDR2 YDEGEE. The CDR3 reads CASRGTARNTQYF. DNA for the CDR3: TGTGCCAGCAGGGGGACCGCACGCAATACGCAGTATTTT.

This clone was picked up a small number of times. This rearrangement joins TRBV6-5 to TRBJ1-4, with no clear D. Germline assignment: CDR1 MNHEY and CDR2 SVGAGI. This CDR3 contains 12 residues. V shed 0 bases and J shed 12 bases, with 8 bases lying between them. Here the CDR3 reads CASSYSDGELFF. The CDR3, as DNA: TGTGCCAGCAGTTACTCAGACGGGGAACTGTTTTTT.

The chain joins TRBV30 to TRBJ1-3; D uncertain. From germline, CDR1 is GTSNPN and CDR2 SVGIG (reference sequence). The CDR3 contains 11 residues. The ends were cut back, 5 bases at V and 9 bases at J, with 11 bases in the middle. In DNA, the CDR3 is TGTGCCTGGGCTTTATCAGGCACCATATATTTT. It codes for CAWALSGTIYF.

The CDR3 region is CASSSDRANQPQHF. The CDR3 DNA is TGTGCCAGCAGCTCGGACAGGGCGAATCAGCCCCAGCATTTT. V usage is TRBV7-9 and J usage is TRBJ1-5, with 8 nucleotides matching TRBD1. The CDR3 spans 14 residues. V lost 4 bases to trimming and J lost 4 bases; unmatched junction nucleotides: 3. Looked up from germline, CDR1 is SEHNR and CDR2 is FQNEAQ (reference sequence).

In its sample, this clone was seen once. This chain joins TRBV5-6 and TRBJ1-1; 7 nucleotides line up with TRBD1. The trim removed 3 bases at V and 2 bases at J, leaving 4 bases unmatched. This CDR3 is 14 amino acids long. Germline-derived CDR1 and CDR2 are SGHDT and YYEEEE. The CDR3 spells CASSYGTANTEAFF. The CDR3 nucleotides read TGTGCCAGCAGCTACGGGACAGCCAACACTGAAGCTTTCTTT.

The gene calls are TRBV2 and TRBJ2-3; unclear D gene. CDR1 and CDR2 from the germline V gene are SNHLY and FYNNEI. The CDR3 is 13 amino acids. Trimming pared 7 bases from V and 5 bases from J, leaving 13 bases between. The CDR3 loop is CASMSDPRDTQYF. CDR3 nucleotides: TGTGCCAGCATGTCCGACCCGCGAGATACGCAGTATTTT.

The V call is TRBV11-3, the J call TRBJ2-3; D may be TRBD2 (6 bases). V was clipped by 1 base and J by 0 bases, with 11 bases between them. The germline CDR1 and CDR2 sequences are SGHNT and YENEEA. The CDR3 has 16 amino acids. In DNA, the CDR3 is TGTGCCAGCAGCTTAGGGGCCGCGGGGAGCACAGATACGCAGTATTTT. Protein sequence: CASSLGAAGSTDTQYF.

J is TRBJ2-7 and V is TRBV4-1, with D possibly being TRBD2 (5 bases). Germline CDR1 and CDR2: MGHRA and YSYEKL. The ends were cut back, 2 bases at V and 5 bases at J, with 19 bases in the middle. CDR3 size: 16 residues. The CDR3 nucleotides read TGCGCCAGCAGCCAAATTGGGTTCATTGAGAGGGACGAGCAGTACTTC. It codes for CASSQIGFIERDEQYF.

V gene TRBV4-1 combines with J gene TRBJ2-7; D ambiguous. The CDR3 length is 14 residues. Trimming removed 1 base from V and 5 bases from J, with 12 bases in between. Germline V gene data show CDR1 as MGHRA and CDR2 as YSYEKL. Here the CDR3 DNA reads TGCGCCAGCAGCCAAGGTCTCGGGCGGAACGAGCAGTACTTC. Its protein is CASSQGLGRNEQYF.

The CDR3 DNA is TGTGCCAGCAGCCCGACCAAGTGGGGCGCAGATACGCAGTATTTT. It is translated as CASSPTKWGADTQYF. V and J are TRBV7-9 and TRBJ2-3, with D maybe TRBD1 (5 bases). Germline V CDR1 and CDR2: SEHNR, FQNEAQ (reference sequence). Trimming took 5 bases from V and 4 from J, leaving 16 bases between them. CDR3 length: 15 amino acids.

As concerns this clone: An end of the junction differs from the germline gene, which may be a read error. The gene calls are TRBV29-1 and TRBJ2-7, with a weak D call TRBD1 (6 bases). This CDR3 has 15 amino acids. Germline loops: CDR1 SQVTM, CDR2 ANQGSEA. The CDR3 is CSVEMAARGYPNTFF. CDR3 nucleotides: TGCAGCGTTGAAATGGCGGCCAGGGGCTATCCGAACACCTTCTTC.